One sample yielded the 4 T cell receptor beta chains listed below, sequenced in a study of T-cell reconstitution after alpha-beta-depleted transplantation in children. Preparing the TCRbeta library involved the use of unique molecular identifiers. TCRdb itself ran the PCR reads through MiXCR, one entry per CDR3 protein. The table records around 600,000 distinct CDR3 sequences, over 9.5% of them present only once. Here the sequenced sample was PBMCs from the stem cell graft donor, taken from the stem cell graft. The source of these receptors is a human donor who donated a stem cell graft to a child with acute myeloid leukemia.

Many counts were recorded for this clonotype. This sequence joins TRBV28 and TRBJ2-2; 7 nucleotides agree with TRBD1. The CDR3 sequence is 13 residues long. V gave up 10 bases and J gave up 3 bases; unmatched junction bases: 5. Germline-derived CDR1 and CDR2 are MDHEN and SYDVKM. The CDR3 region is CATPGGDTGELFF. The CDR3, as DNA: TGTGCCACCCCAGGGGGAGACACCGGGGAGCTGTTTTTT. The full variable domain, its missing parts supplied by reference TRBV28 and TRBJ2-2, is DVKVTQSSRYLVKRTGEKVFLECVQDMDHENMFWYRQDPGLGLRLIYFSYDVKMKEKGDIPEGYSVSREKKERFSLILESASTNQTSMYLCATPGGDTGELFFGEGSRLTVL.

This clonotype was counted at least ten times. The chain recombines TRBV20-1 with TRBJ2-5; no reliable D call. The V gene lost 0 bases and the J gene lost 7 bases, with 9 bases spanning the gap. CDR3 length equals 12 residues. Germline V gene sequence: CDR1 DFQATT, CDR2 SNEGSKA (reference sequence). Written as DNA, the CDR3 is TGCAGTGCTAGAGATCCGACTTGGACCCAGTACTTC. This encodes CSARDPTWTQYF.

The gene calls are TRBV6-2 or TRBV6-3 and TRBJ1-1; D might be TRBD1 (6 bases). Germline assignment: CDR1 MNHEY and CDR2 SVGEGT. This CDR3 spans 15 amino acids. V lost 4 bases, J lost 1 base, and 13 bases lay in between. The CDR3 DNA is TGTGCCAGCAGTTCACAGGGCTTTGGGAACACTGAAGCTTTCTTT. This gives the protein CASSSQGFGNTEAFF.

This clonotype occurred many times. The V call is TRBV4-2, the J call TRBJ2-3, with D possibly matching TRBD2 (5 bases). The V gene lost 4 bases and the J gene lost 5 bases, with 19 bases spanning the gap. The length of the CDR3 is 16 residues. Per the germline V gene, CDR1 is LGHNA and CDR2 is YNFKEQ. CDR3 sequence (DNA): TGTGCCAGCAGCCGACGGATAGGCGGAGAGGGAGATACGCAGTATTTT. Amino acid sequence: CASSRRIGGEGDTQYF.